Below, 18 T cell receptor beta chains from the same sample are listed, as sequenced in a study of shared clonotypes between healthy human individuals. The data were produced by immunoSEQ multiplex PCR, yet TCRdb's version contains in-frame clones alone and is incomplete. The sample includes about 960,000 clones, 76% seen only once; the top ten take about 1.5%. Source material: memory CD4+ T cells sorted from blood. As to subset: CD45RA-negative fraction. The receptors were sampled from a man aged 18 to 29 in good health.

This clone was recorded a few times. The V and J genes are TRBV21-1 and TRBJ1-5. TRBV21-1 is a pseudogene locus. This CDR3 region has 19 residues. The CDR3 region has the DNA TGTGCCAGCAGCGGCCAATGGAGGGGCCCGATTTATAGCAATCAGCCCCAGCATTTT. It is translated as CASSGQWRGPIYSNQPQHF.

This clone showed up just once. The chain uses TRBV6-4 and TRBJ2-3; D is uncertain. The germline gives CDR1 MRHNA, CDR2 SNTAGT. The V end was cut by 3 bases, the J end by 0 bases, with 13 bases between. The CDR3 totals 16 residues. The CDR3 spells CASSEESASSTDTQYF. The CDR3 nucleotides are TGTGCCAGCAGTGAAGAGTCCGCGTCTAGCACAGATACGCAGTATTTT.

This clone was seen just once. V gene TRBV6-1 combines with J gene TRBJ2-2; D assignment may be TRBD1 or TRBD2 (5 bases each). The CDR3 length is 13 residues. Germline-derived CDR1 and CDR2 are MNHNS and SASEGT. Trimming took off 10 bases at V and 0 bases at J, with 9 bases between the two ends. CDR3 loop: CAIRGPNTGELFF. For the CDR3, the DNA is TGTGCCATTCGGGGACCGAACACCGGGGAGCTGTTTTTT.

This clone appeared a few times. V gene TRBV7-6 combines with J gene TRBJ2-5; 12 nucleotides agree with TRBD2. The junction had 4 bases not matched to a gene; V was cut back by 5 bases and J by 0 bases. The CDR3 sequence is 16 residues long. Germline-derived CDR1 and CDR2 are SGHVS and FNYEAQ. The CDR3 DNA reads TGTGCCAGCAGCGTAACTAGCGGGGGGCACCAAGAGACCCAGTACTTC. Translating it yields CASSVTSGGHQETQYF.

V is TRBV19 and J is TRBJ2-2; D possibly corresponds to TRBD1 (5 bases). This CDR3 is 17 amino acids long. V dropped 3 bases and J dropped 3 bases, with 17 bases sitting between them. Looked up from germline, CDR1 is LNHDA and CDR2 is SQIVND (reference sequence). CDR3 loop: CASSMSSGRVDTGELFF. Here the CDR3 DNA reads TGTGCCAGTAGTATGTCTTCGGGCAGGGTTGACACCGGGGAGCTGTTTTTT.

This clone was picked up many times. This sequence joins TRBV4-1 and TRBJ2-2; D possibly uses TRBD1 or TRBD2 (5 bases each). Per germline, CDR1 MGHRA and CDR2 YSYEKL. Trimming shortened V by 4 bases and J by 1 base, and 13 bases separated the two germline ends. The CDR3 consists of 16 residues. The CDR3 region is CASSPEGTVNTGELFF. The CDR3 DNA reads TGCGCCAGCAGCCCAGAGGGGACGGTGAACACCGGGGAGCTGTTTTTT.

The rearrangement uses TRBV7-9 and TRBJ2-5; 8 bases map to TRBD2. The J call could be wrong; TRBJ2-7 is a better fit for the DNA end. Germline values: CDR1 SEHNR, CDR2 FQNEAQ (reference sequence). The CDR3 sequence is 14 residues long. CDR3 DNA: TGTGCCAGCAGCCAGACCCGGGGGGGAGACGAGCAGTACTTC. Amino acids: CASSQTRGGDEQYF.

The rearrangement joins TRBV5-1 to TRBJ2-7; the D gene could be TRBD1 or TRBD2 (5 bases each). The CDR3 contains 16 residues. Germline V gives CDR1 SGHRS, CDR2 YFSETQ. The V and J ends lost 3 bases and 1 base respectively, with 17 bases between them. The CDR3: CASSSDRVGVSYEQYF. The CDR3 nucleotides read TGCGCCAGCAGCTCTGACCGGGTGGGGGTATCCTACGAGCAGTACTTC.

J is TRBJ2-2 and V is TRBV4-3; 7 nucleotides agree with TRBD2. The CDR3 has 16 amino acids. Germline V lookup: CDR1 LGHNA, CDR2 YSLEER. With V trimmed by 3 bases and J by 4 bases, 8 bases remained unmatched. Here the CDR3 reads CASSHGGSLFTGELFF. In DNA, the CDR3 is TGCGCCAGCAGCCATGGCGGGAGTCTTTTCACCGGGGAGCTGTTTTTT.

This clone was detected only once. This chain uses TRBV30 with TRBJ2-2; tentative D call: TRBD2 (6 bases). Trimming removed 5 bases at V and 3 bases at J, with 13 bases between. The CDR3 has 14 amino acids. CDR1 and CDR2 from the germline V gene are GTSNPN and SVGIG (reference sequence). CDR3 in amino acids: CAWEPGVYTGELFF. The CDR3 region has the DNA TGTGCCTGGGAGCCGGGGGTGTACACCGGGGAGCTGTTTTTT.

The chain employs TRBV6-5 and TRBJ1-1, with a tentative D call TRBD1 (5 bases). V lost 0 bases, J lost 5 bases, and 10 bases lay in between. The CDR3 spans 14 residues. Germline-derived CDR1 and CDR2 are MNHEY and SVGAGI. Here the CDR3 DNA reads TGTGCCAGCAGTTACTCCCAGGGACGGACTGAAGCTTTCTTT. This translates into CASSYSQGRTEAFF.

This clone was picked up many times. The rearrangement joins TRBV9 to TRBJ1-1; no clear D gene. Looked up from germline, CDR1 is SGDLS and CDR2 is YYNGEE. This CDR3 contains 14 residues. Trimming removed 0 bases at V and 4 bases at J, with 10 bases between. The CDR3 DNA follows: TGTGCCAGCAGCGTAGGTGAGATGCGCACTGAAGCTTTCTTT. This encodes CASSVGEMRTEAFF.

In this sample, this clone turned up a few times. Written as DNA, the CDR3 is TGTGCCAGCAGTTTATCCTCCGCAGGGTCCGTGAACACTGAAGCTTTCTTT. Translating it yields CASSLSSAGSVNTEAFF. The rearrangement links TRBV27 to TRBJ1-1; TRBD1 is a possible D gene (5 bases). Looked up from germline, CDR1 is MNHEY and CDR2 is SMNVEV (reference sequence). CDR3 size: 17 residues. The V end was cut by 0 bases, the J end by 0 bases, with 14 bases between.

This clone was recorded only once. The rearrangement links TRBV6-1 to TRBJ1-2, with TRBD1 identical over 10 bases. The J segment lost 2 bases and the V segment lost 8 bases, leaving 2 bases of the junction unmatched. Germline loops: CDR1 MNHNS, CDR2 SASEGT. The CDR3 totals 13 residues. CDR3 residues: CASRQGANYGYTF. CDR3 in DNA: TGTGCCAGCCGACAGGGGGCAAACTATGGCTACACCTTC.

The chain links TRBV9 to TRBJ2-1; D is perhaps TRBD1 (6 bases). Per germline, CDR1 SGDLS and CDR2 YYNGEE. This CDR3 is built from 15 residues. Trimming took off 4 bases at V and 4 bases at J, with 15 bases between the two ends. Here the CDR3 DNA reads TGTGCCAGCAGCCCAGACTTCAGGGGTTACAATGAGCAGTTCTTC. Translated, it gives CASSPDFRGYNEQFF.

The J gene is TRBJ2-7, the V gene TRBV2, with D uncertain. V was cut by 2 bases and J by 1 base, with 6 bases left in between. This CDR3 is built from 13 residues. CDR1 and CDR2 (germline): SNHLY, FYNNEI. DNA for the CDR3: TGTGCCAGCAGTGAATCCGGGTCCTACGAGCAGTACTTC. As protein: CASSESGSYEQYF.

This CDR3 reads CASSLGGDRDRDGYTF. CDR3 bases: TGTGCCAGCAGCTTAGGTGGGGACAGGGATAGGGATGGCTACACCTTC. The chain carries TRBV7-9 and TRBJ1-2, with TRBD1 matching 9 bases. J gave up 6 bases and V 1 base, and 9 bases lay outside the gene matches. CDR1 SEHNR and CDR2 FQNEAQ come from the germline V gene (reference sequence). This CDR3 is built from 16 residues.

The chain carries TRBV4-3 and TRBJ1-4; 8 bases are shared with TRBD1. The CDR3 has 14 amino acids. V lost 4 bases and J lost 8; bases outside the gene matches: 6. The germline gives CDR1 LGHNA, CDR2 YSLEER. DNA for the CDR3: TGCGCCAGCAGCCGACAGGGGAGTAGAGAAAAACTGTTTTTT. Residues: CASSRQGSREKLFF.